The text below deals with one T cell receptor beta chain. The sample belongs to a study of blood T cell repertoires in COVID-19. In the study overall: T cells, B-cell-depleted T cells, or PBMCs supplied cDNA or gDNA.

Original methodology: Researchers report that nucleated cell counts were estimated from reference gene primer amplification. Repertoires were generated with immunoSEQ multiplex PCR, while TCRdb's copy carries only in-frame clones and drops some. Clone size and V and J calls were adopted from that table, with D and trimming inferred from the DNA. The sample holds fewer than 50,000 clones, 88% seen once. The V segment lost 7 bases and the J segment 3 bases; nucleotides outside the gene matches: 4. Germline lookup yields CDR1 SQVTM and CDR2 ANQGSEA. This CDR3 has 12 amino acids. This TCR was sampled from a man aged 70 or older with active COVID-19. The chain uses TRBV29-1 and TRBJ2-7; 9 bases line up with TRBD1. Specimen: peripheral blood. The CDR3 DNA sequence: TGCAGCGCCCGACAGGGGGACTACGAGCAGTACTTC. Translated, it gives CSARQGDYEQYF.